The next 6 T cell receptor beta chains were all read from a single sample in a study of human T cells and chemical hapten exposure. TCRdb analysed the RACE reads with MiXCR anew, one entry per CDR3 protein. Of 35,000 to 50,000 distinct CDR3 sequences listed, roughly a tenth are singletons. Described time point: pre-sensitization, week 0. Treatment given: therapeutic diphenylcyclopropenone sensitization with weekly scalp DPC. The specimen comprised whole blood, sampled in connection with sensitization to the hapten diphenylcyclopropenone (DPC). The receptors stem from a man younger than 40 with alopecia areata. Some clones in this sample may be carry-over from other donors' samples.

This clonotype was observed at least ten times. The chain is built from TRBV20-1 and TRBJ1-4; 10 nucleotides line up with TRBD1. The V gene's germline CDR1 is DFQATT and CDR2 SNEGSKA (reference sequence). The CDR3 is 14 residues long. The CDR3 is CSAHKGQGWEKLFF. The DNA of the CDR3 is TGCAGCGCCCATAAGGGACAGGGGTGGGAAAAACTGTTTTTT.

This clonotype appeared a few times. CDR3 in DNA: TGCGCCAGCAGCTTGGGTCTCAGCCCCTACGAGCAGTACGTC. Translating it yields CASSLGLSPYEQYV. The chain combines TRBV5-1 with TRBJ2-7; D is ambiguous. Germline-derived CDR1 and CDR2 are SGHRS and YFSETQ. With 0 bases removed from V and 2 bases from J, the gap between germline ends came to 9 bases. This CDR3 is 14 amino acids long.

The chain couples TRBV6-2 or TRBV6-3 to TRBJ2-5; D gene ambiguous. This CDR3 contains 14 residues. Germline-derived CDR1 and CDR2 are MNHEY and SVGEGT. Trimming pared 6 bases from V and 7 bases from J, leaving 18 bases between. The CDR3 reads CASSPQRTLGTQYF. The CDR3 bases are TGTGCCAGCAGCCCCCAAAGGACCTTGGGGACCCAGTACTTC.

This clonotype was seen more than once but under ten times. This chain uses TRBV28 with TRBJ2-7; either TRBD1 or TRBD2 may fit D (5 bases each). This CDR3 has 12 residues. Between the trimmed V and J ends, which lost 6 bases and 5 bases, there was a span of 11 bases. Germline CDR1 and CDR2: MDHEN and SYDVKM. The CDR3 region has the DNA TGTGCCAGCAGCCGGGACCGCCACGAGCAGTACGTC. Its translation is CASSRDRHEQYV.

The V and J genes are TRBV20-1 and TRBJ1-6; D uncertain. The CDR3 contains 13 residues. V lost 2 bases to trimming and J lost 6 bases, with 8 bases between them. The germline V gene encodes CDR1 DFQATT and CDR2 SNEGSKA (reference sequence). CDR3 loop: CSARMQINSPLHF. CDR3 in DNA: TGCAGTGCTAGAATGCAGATTAATTCACCCCTCCACTTT.

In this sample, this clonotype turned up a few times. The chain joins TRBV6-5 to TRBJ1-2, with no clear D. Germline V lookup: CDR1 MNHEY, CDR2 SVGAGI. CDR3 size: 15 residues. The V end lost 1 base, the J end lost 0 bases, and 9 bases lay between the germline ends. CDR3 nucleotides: TGTGCCAGCAGTTACTGGCAATCGGCTAACTATGGCTACACCTTC. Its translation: CASSYWQSANYGYTF.